This T cell receptor beta chain was sequenced in a study of cytomegalovirus exposure and HLA in healthy donors. Study-wide findings and caveats: An analysis done earlier found most TCR beta V segments productive about 87% or about 30% of the time. In a later analysis, productive TCRs from donors in an Asian-associated ancestry cluster reportedly carried fewer N-insertions than the cohort mean. In a later analysis, most CMV-associated TCR beta chains appeared HLA-restricted.

Worth noting for this clone: Its target is unknown.

The length of the CDR3 is 15 residues. Per germline, CDR1 SGHTA and CDR2 FQGNSA. V shed 5 bases, J shed 2 bases, and the junction held 9 bases outside the gene matches. The PCR was carried out with 60 Vbeta primers and 13 Jbeta primers. Clones were read by immunoSEQ multiplex PCR, and TCRdb kept only the in-frame ones, dropping some. Of more than 150,000 clones detected, 70% to 80% appear once; the ten largest clones hold roughly 1.6%. The chain has TRBV7-2 and TRBJ2-7; 7 nucleotides agree with TRBD2. The source material was PBMCs. The receptor's source is a man in his forties in good health and CMV-seronegative. The CDR3 protein is CASSLDSGGTYEQYV. The CDR3 DNA is TGTGCCAGCAGCCTGGATTCGGGGGGAACCTACGAGCAGTACGTC.